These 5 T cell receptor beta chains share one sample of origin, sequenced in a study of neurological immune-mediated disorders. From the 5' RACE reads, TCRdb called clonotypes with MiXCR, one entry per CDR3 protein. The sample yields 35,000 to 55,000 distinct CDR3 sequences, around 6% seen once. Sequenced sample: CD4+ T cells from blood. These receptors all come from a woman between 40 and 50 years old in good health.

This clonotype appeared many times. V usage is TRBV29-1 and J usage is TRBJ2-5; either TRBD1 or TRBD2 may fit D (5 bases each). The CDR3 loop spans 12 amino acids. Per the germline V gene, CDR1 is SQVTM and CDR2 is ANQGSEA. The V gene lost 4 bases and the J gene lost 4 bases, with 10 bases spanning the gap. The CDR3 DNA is TGCAGCGTTGCTTCAGGGAGAGAGACCCAGTACTTC. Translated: CSVASGRETQYF.

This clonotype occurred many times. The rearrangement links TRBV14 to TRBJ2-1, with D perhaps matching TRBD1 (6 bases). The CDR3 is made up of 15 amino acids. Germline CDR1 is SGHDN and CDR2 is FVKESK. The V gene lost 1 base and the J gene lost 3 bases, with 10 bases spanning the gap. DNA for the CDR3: TGTGCCAGCAGCCAAGCTGGGGGCCACTACAATGAGCAGTTCTTC. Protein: CASSQAGGHYNEQFF.

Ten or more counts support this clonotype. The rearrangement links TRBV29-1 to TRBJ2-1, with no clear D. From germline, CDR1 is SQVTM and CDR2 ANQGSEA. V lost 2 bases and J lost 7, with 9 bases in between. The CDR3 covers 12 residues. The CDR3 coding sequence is TGCAGCGTTGAAAGGGTCCTAAATGAGCAGTTCTTC. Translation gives CSVERVLNEQFF.

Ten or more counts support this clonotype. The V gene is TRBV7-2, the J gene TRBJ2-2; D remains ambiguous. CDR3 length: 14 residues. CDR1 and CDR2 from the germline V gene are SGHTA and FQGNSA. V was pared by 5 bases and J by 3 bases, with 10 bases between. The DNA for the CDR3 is TGTGCCAGCAGCCCCCGACAACACACCGGGGAGCTGTTTTTT. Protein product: CASSPRQHTGELFF. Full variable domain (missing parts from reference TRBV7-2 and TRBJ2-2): GAGVSQSPSNKVTEKGKDVELRCDPISGHTALYWYRQSLGQGLEFLIYFQGNSAPDKSGLPSDRFSAERTGGSVSTLTIQRTQQEDSAVYLCASSPRQHTGELFFGEGSRLTVL.

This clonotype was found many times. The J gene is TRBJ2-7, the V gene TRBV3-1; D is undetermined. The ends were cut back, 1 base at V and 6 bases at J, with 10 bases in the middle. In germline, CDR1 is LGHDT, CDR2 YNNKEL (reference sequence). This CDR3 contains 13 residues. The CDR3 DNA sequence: TGTGCCAGCAGCCAAGCGGGTGCTGGCGAGCAGTACTTC. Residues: CASSQAGAGEQYF.